This note documents a single T cell receptor (beta chain) sequence. CDR1 MNHNS and CDR2 SASEGT come from the germline V gene. This CDR3 has 16 residues. Trimming took off 0 bases at V and 0 bases at J, with 9 bases between the two ends. Data came from immunoSEQ multiplex PCR; TCRdb stores just in-frame clones and leaves some out. This sample yields roughly 150,000 clones, of which roughly 80% are seen a single time; about 4.5% belongs to the top ten. This sample was included in a study of cytotoxic CD8 clonotypes in ibrutinib-treated CLL. Looking at the study overall: The taking of response samples occurred after a median roughly 12 months of treatment, with a range of 6 to 36.

The TCR comes from a human donor with chronic lymphocytic leukemia. The V and J genes are TRBV6-1 and TRBJ1-3; D remains unclear. Sequences were derived from PBMCs, sampled after 24 months of ibrutinib treatment. The CDR3 nucleotides read TGTGCCAGCAGTGAAGCCGTCTCGAGCTCTGGAAACACCATATATTTT. This encodes CASSEAVSSSGNTIYF.